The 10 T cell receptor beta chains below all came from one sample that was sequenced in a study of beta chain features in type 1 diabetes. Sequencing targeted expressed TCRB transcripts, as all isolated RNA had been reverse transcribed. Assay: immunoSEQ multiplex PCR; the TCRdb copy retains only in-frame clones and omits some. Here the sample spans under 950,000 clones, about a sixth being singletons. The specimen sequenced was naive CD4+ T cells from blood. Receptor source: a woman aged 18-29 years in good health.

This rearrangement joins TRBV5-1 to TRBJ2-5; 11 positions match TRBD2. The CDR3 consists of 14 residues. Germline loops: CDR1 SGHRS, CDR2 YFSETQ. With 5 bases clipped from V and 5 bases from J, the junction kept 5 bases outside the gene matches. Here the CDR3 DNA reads TGCGCCAGCAGTATAGCGGGAGGGCCGGAGACCCAGTACTTC. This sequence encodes CASSIAGGPETQYF.

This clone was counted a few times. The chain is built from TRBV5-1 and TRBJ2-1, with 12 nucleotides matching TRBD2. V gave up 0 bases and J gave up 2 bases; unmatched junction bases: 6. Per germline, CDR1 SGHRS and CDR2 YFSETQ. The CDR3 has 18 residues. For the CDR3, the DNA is TGCGCCAGCAGCTTGGCGGGACTAGCGGGCATCACCTACAATGAGCAGTTCTTC. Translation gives CASSLAGLAGITYNEQFF.

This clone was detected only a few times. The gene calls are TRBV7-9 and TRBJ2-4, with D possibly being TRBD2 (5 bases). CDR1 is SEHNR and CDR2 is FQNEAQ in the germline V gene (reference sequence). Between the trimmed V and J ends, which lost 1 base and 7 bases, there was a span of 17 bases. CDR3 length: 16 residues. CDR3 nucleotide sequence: TGTGCCAGCAGCTTAGGGCATACGGGGAGTTGGAACATTCAGTACTTC. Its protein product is CASSLGHTGSWNIQYF.

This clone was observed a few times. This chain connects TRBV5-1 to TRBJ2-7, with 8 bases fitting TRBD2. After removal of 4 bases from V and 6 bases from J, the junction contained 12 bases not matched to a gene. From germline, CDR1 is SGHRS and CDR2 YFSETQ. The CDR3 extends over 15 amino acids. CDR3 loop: CASSPPSAGVGEQYF. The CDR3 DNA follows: TGCGCCAGCAGCCCCCCCTCAGCGGGAGTAGGCGAGCAGTACTTC.

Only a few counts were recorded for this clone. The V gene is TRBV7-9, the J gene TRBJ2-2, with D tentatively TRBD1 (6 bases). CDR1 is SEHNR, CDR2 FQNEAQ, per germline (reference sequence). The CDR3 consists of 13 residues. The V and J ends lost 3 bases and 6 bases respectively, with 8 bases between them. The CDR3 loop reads CASSFRGSGELFF. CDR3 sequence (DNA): TGTGCCAGCAGCTTCAGGGGATCCGGGGAGCTGTTTTTT. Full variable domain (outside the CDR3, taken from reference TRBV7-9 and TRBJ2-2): DTGVSQNPRHKITKRGQNVTFRCDPISEHNRLYWYRQTLGQGPEFLTYFQNEAQLEKSRLLSDRFSAERPKGSFSTLEIQRTEQGDSAMYLCASSFRGSGELFFGEGSRLTVL.

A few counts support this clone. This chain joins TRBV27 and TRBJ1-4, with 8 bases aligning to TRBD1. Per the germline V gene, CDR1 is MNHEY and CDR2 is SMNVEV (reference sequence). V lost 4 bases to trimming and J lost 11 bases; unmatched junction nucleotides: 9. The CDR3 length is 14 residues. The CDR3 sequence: CASSSGTGGTKLFF. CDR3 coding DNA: TGTGCCAGCAGTTCTGGGACAGGCGGGACGAAACTGTTTTTT.

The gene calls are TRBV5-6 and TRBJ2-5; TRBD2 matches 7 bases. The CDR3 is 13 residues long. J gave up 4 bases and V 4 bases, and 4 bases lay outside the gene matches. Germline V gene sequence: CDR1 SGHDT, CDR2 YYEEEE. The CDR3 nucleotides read TGTGCCAGCAGCCTCGGGACTACAGAGACCCAGTACTTC. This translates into CASSLGTTETQYF. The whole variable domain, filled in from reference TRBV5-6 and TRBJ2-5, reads DAGVTQSPTHLIKTRGQQVTLRCSPKSGHDTVSWYQQALGQGPQFIFQYYEEEERQRGNFPDRFSGHQFPNYSSELNVNALLLGDSALYLCASSLGTTETQYFGPGTRLLVL.

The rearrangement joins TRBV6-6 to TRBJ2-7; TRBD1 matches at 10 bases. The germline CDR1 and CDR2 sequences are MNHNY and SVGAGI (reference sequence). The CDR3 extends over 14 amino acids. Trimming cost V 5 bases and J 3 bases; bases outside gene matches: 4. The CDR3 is CASSPGQGFYEQYF. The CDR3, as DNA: TGTGCCAGCAGTCCGGGACAGGGGTTCTACGAGCAGTACTTC.

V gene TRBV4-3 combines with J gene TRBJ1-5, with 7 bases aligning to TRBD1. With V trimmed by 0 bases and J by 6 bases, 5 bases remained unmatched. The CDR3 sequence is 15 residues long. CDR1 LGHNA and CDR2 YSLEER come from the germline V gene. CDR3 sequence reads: CASSQDPGGSQPQHF. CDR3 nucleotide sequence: TGCGCCAGCAGCCAAGACCCAGGGGGGTCTCAGCCCCAGCATTTT.

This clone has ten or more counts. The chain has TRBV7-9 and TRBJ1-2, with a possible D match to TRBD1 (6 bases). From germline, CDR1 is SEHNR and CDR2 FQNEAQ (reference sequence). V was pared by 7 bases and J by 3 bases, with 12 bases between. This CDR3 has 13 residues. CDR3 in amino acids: CASNPDSDYGYTF. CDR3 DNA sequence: TGTGCCAGCAATCCGGACAGCGACTATGGCTACACCTTC.